This section outlines one TCR beta chain sequence together with its context. In the study's own analysis: Nucleated cell counts were estimated from reference gene primer amplification. Profiled with immunoSEQ multiplex PCR; TCRdb holds only in-frame clones, not every one. V and J calls and clone size are given by that table; D and trimming were obtained from the DNA. The table records 25,000 to 35,000 clones, 65% to 90% of them present only once. This sample was taken from a study of blood T cell repertoires in COVID-19. Study as a whole: PBMCs, B-cell-depleted T cells, or T cells were the source of the cDNA or gDNA that made up the material.

The TCR originated in a man in his fifties or sixties with active COVID-19. Sequenced: peripheral blood.

The CDR3 here is CASSLRDSASYEQYF. CDR3 nucleotide sequence: TGTGCCAGCAGTTTAAGGGACAGCGCATCCTACGAGCAGTACTTC. The chain uses TRBV27 and TRBJ2-7; 7 positions match TRBD1. V dropped 2 bases and J dropped 1; count of bases not matched to a gene: 5. From germline, CDR1 is MNHEY and CDR2 SMNVEV (reference sequence). The CDR3 extends over 15 amino acids.